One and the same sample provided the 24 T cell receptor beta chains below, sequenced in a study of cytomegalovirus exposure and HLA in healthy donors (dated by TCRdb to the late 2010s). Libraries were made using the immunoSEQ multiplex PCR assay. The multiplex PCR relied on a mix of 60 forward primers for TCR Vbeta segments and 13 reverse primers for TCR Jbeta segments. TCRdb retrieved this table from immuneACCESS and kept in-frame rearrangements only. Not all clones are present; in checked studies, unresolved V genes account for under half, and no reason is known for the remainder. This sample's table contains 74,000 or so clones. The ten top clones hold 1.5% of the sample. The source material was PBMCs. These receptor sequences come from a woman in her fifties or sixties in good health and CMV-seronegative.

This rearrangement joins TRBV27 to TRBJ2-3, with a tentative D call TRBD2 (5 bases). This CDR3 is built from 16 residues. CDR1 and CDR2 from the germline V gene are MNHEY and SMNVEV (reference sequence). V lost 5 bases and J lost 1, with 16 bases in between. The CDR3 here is CASSPRSGSGTDTQYF. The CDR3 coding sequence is TGTGCCAGCAGTCCTCGGTCGGGTAGCGGCACAGATACGCAGTATTTT.

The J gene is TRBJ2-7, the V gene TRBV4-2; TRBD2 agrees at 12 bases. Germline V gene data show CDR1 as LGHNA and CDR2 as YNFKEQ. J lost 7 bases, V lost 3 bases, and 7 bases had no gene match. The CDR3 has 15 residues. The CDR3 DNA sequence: TGTGCCAGCAGCCAGACTCCGGGACTAGCGGGTGAGCAGTACTTC. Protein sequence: CASSQTPGLAGEQYF.

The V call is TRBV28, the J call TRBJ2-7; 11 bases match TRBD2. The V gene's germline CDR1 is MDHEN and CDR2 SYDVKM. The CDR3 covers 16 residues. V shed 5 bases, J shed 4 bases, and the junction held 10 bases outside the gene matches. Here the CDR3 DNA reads TGTGCCAGCAGTCCAATGACTAGCGGGATGTTATACGAGCAGTACTTC. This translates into CASSPMTSGMLYEQYF.

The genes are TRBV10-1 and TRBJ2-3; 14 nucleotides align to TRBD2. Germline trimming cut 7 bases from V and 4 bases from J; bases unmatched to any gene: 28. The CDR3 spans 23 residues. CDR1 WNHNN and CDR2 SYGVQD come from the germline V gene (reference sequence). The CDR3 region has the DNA TGCGCCAGCAAGGTGGTGCGGCCAGACCCCGAAGCGACTAGCGGGAGGGCGGCAGATACGCAGTATTTT. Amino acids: CASKVVRPDPEATSGRAADTQYF.

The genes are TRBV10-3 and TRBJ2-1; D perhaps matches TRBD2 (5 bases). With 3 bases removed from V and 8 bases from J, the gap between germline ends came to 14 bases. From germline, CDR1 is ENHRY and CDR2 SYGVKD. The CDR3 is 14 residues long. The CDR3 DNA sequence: TGTGCCATCAGTGACCTCCTTGAGGGCGATGAGCAGTTCTTC. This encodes CAISDLLEGDEQFF.

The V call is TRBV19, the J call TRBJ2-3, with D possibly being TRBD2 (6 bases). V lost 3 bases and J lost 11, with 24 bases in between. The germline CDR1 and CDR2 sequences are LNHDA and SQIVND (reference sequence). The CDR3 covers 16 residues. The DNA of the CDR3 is TGTGCCAGTAGTATCCTGACAGATCCGCGGGGAAGGGAGCAGTATTTT. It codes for CASSILTDPRGREQYF.

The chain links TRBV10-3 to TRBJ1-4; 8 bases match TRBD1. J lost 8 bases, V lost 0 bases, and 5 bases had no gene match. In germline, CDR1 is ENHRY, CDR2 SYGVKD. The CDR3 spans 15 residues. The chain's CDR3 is CAISESSRGLEKLFF. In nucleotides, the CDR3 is TGTGCCATCAGTGAGTCGAGCAGGGGGCTCGAAAAACTGTTTTTT.

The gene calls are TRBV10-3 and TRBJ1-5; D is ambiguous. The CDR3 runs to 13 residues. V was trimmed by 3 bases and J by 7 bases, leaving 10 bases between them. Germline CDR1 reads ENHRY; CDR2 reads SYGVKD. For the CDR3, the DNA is TGTGCCATCAGTGAATACGCAGGACAGCCCCAGCATTTT. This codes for CAISEYAGQPQHF.

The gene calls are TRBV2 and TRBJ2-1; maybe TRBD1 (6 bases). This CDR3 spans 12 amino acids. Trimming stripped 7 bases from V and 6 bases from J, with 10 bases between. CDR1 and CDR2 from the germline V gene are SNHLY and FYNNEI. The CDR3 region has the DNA TGTGCCAGCACCAAGGACAGCAATGAGCAGTTCTTC. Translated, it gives CASTKDSNEQFF.

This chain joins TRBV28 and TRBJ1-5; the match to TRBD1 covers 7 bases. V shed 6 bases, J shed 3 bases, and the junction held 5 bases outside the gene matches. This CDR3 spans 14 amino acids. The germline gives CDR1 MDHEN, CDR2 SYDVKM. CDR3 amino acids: CASSRDSLNQPQHF. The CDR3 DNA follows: TGTGCCAGCAGCCGGGACAGCCTCAATCAGCCCCAGCATTTT.

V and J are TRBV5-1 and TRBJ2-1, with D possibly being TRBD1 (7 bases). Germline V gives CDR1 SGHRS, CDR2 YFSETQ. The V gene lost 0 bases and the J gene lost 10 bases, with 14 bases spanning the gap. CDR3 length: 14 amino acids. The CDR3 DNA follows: TGCGCCAGCAGCTTGGGGCAGGGGGGTGGCGAGCAGTTCTTC. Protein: CASSLGQGGGEQFF.

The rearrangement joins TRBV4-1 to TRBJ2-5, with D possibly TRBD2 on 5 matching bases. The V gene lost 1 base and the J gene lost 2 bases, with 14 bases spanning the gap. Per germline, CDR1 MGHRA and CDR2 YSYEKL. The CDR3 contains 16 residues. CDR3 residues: CASSQGSGILQETQYF. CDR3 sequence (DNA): TGCGCCAGCAGCCAAGGAAGCGGAATACTACAAGAGACCCAGTACTTC.

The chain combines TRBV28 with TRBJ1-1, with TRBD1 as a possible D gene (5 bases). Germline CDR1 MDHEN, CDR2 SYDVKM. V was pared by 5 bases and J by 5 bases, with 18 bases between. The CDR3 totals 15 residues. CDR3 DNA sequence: TGTGCCAGCAGTCCCGCCGTGCAGGGAAGGACTGAAGCTTTCTTT. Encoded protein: CASSPAVQGRTEAFF.

CDR3 sequence reads: CASSLAPDRGQETQYF. The CDR3 DNA sequence: TGTGCCAGCAGCTTAGCGCCGGACAGGGGACAAGAGACCCAGTACTTC. The chain combines TRBV7-6 with TRBJ2-5, with 9 bases lining up with TRBD1. CDR1 SGHVS and CDR2 FNYEAQ come from the germline V gene. Trimming took 0 bases from V and 2 from J; bases not matched to a gene: 4. This CDR3 contains 16 residues.

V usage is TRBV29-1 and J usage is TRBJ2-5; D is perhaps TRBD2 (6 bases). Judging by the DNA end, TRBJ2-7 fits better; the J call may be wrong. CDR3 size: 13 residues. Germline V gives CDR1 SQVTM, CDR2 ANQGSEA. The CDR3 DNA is TGCAGCGTTGATATTCAGGAGGGGAACGAGCAGTACTTC. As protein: CSVDIQEGNEQYF.

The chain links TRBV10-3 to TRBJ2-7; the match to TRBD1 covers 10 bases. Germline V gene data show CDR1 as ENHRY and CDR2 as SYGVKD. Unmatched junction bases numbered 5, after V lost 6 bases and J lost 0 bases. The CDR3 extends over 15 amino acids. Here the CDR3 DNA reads TGTGCCATCAGACCAGGGGACAGGGGCTCCTACGAGCAGTACTTC. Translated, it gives CAIRPGDRGSYEQYF.

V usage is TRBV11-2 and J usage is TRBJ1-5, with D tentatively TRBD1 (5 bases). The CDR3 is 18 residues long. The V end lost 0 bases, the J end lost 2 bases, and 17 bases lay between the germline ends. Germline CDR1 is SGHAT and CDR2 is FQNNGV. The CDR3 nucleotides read TGTGCCAGCAGCTTAGATATGGGGGGGGACGTACGCAATCAGCCCCAGCATTTT. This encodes CASSLDMGGDVRNQPQHF.

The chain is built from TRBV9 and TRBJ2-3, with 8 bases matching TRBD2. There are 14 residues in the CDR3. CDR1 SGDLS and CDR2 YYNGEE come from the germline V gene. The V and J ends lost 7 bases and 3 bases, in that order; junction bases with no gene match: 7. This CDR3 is CASGGGRLTDTQYF. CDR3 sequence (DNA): TGTGCCAGCGGCGGCGGGAGGTTAACAGATACGCAGTATTTT.

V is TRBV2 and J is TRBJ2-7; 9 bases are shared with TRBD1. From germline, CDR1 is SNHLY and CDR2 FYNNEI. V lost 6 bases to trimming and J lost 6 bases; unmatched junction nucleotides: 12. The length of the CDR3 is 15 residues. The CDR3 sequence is CASRNRDRVSGEQYF. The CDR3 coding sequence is TGTGCCAGCAGAAATAGGGACAGGGTTTCGGGCGAGCAGTACTTC.

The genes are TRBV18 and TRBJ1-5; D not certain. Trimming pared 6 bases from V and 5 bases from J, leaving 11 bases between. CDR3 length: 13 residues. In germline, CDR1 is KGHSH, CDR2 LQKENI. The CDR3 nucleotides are TGTGCCAGCTCTCTTGTTTCGGATCAGCCCCAGCATTTT. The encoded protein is CASSLVSDQPQHF. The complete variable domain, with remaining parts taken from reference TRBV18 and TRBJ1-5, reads NAGVMQNPRHLVRRRGQEARLRCSPMKGHSHVYWYRQLPEEGLKFMVYLQKENIIDESGMPKERFSAEFPKEGPSILRIQQVVRGDSAAYFCASSLVSDQPQHFGDGTRLSIL.

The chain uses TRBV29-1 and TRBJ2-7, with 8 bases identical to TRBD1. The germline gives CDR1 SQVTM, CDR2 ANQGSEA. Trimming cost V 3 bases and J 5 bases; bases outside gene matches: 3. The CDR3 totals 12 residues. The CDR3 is CSVEQGADEQYF. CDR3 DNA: TGCAGCGTTGAGCAGGGGGCGGACGAGCAGTACTTC.

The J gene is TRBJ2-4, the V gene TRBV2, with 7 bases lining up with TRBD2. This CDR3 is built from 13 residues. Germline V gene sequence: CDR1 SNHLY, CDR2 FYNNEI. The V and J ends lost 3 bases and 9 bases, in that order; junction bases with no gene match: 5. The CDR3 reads CASSEREFGIQYF. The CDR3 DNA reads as TGTGCCAGCAGTGAGCGGGAGTTTGGCATTCAGTACTTC.

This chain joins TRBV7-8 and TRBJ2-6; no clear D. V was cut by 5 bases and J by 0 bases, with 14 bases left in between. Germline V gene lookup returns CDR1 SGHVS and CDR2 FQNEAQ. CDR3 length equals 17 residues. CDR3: CASSRVPIASGANVLTF. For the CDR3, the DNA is TGTGCCAGCAGCCGAGTCCCGATAGCCTCTGGGGCCAACGTCCTGACTTTC. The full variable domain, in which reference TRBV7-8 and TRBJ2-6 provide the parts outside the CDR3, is GAGVSQSPRYKVAKRGQDVALRCDPISGHVSLFWYQQALGQGPEFLTYFQNEAQLDKSGLPSDRFFAERPEGSVSTLKIQRTQQEDSAVYLCASSRVPIASGANVLTFGAGSRLTVL.

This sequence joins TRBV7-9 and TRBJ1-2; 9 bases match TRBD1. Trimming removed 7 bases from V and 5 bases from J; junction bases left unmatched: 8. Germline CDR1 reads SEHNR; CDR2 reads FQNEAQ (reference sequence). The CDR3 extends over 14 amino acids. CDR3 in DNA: TGTGCCAGCAACTTTGGGACAGGGTCGTATGGCTACACCTTC. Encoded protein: CASNFGTGSYGYTF. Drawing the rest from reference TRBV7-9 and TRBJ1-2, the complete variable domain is DTGVSQNPRHKITKRGQNVTFRCDPISEHNRLYWYRQTLGQGPEFLTYFQNEAQLEKSRLLSDRFSAERPKGSFSTLEIQRTEQGDSAMYLCASNFGTGSYGYTFGSGTRLTVV.